One sample yielded the 20 T cell receptor beta chains listed below, sequenced in a study of radiotherapy plus CTLA-4 blockade in lung cancer. The method was immunoSEQ multiplex PCR; TCRdb's version includes in-frame clones alone and lacks a portion of them. The repertoire consists of 65,000 to 95,000 clones, with around nine tenths occurring once and the leading ten covering roughly 0.95%. This material consisted of peripheral blood, taken from a patient treated with radiotherapy plus ipilimumab. The source of these receptors is a human donor with non-small cell lung cancer who had stable disease on radiotherapy plus ipilimumab.

J is TRBJ2-3 and V is TRBV9; 7 nucleotides line up with TRBD1. CDR1 is SGDLS, CDR2 YYNGEE, per germline. The CDR3 length is 15 residues. Germline trimming cut 0 bases from V and 4 bases from J; bases unmatched to any gene: 5. The CDR3 coding sequence is TGTGCCAGCAGCGTAGTAGGGGGCGACGCAGATACGCAGTATTTT. Translating it yields CASSVVGGDADTQYF.

The chain recombines TRBV7-9 with TRBJ1-3; the D gene is possibly TRBD1 (5 bases). Germline V lookup: CDR1 SEHNR, CDR2 FQNEAQ (reference sequence). This CDR3 is built from 14 residues. The V end lost 4 bases, the J end lost 2 bases, and 9 bases lay between the germline ends. The CDR3 protein is CASSSGTPGNTIYF. The CDR3 DNA is TGTGCCAGCAGCTCCGGGACTCCTGGAAACACCATATATTTT.

The chain combines TRBV28 with TRBJ2-7, with D perhaps matching TRBD1 or TRBD2 (6 bases each). This CDR3 has 14 amino acids. The germline V and J ends were trimmed by 3 bases and 4 bases, with 13 bases remaining between them. From germline, CDR1 is MDHEN and CDR2 SYDVKM. This chain's CDR3 is CASSFSGGGYEQYF. As DNA, the CDR3 is TGTGCCAGCAGTTTCTCTGGAGGGGGTTACGAGCAGTACTTC.

The chain links TRBV6-6 to TRBJ2-2; D is perhaps TRBD1 (5 bases). V was trimmed by 6 bases and J by 7 bases, leaving 12 bases between them. Germline V gives CDR1 MNHNY, CDR2 SVGAGI (reference sequence). The CDR3 runs 13 residues. CDR3 sequence reads: CASRPGYSGELFF. The CDR3 nucleotides read TGTGCCAGCAGACCAGGGTATAGCGGGGAGCTGTTTTTT.

The J gene is TRBJ2-4, the V gene TRBV12-2. TRBV12-2 is marked as a pseudogene. The CDR3 is made up of 17 amino acids. The DNA of the CDR3 is TGTGCAAGTCGCCGTCGGGCCACCAGACCTCCCAAAAACATTCAGTACTTC. Residues: CASRRRATRPPKNIQYF.

CDR3 residues: CSVEVLAPHNEQFF. CDR3 nucleotides: TGCAGCGTAGAGGTCCTAGCGCCCCACAATGAGCAGTTCTTC. The J gene is TRBJ2-1, the V gene TRBV29-1, with D perhaps matching TRBD2 (6 bases). The CDR3 is made up of 14 amino acids. Per the germline V gene, CDR1 is SQVTM and CDR2 is ANQGSEA. V shed 6 bases and J shed 5 bases, with 17 bases lying between them.

V is TRBV10-3 and J is TRBJ2-7, with 9 bases that match TRBD2. With 2 bases clipped from V and 1 base from J, the junction kept 6 bases outside the gene matches. The CDR3 is 16 amino acids. Germline V gene data show CDR1 as ENHRY and CDR2 as SYGVKD. CDR3 sequence (DNA): TGTGCCATCAGTGAGCCGGTAGCGGGAGATTCCTACGAGCAGTACTTC. It codes for CAISEPVAGDSYEQYF.

The V call is TRBV7-9, the J call TRBJ2-2; D perhaps matches TRBD1 (6 bases). The V gene lost 7 bases and the J gene lost 0 bases, with 9 bases spanning the gap. Germline V gene sequence: CDR1 SEHNR, CDR2 FQNEAQ (reference sequence). CDR3 length equals 14 residues. The CDR3 sequence: CASNRDTNTGELFF. The CDR3 coding sequence is TGTGCCAGCAATCGGGACACGAACACCGGGGAGCTGTTTTTT.

J is TRBJ2-4 and V is TRBV9; tentative D call: TRBD2 (6 bases). The germline V gene has CDR1 SGDLS and CDR2 YYNGEE. CDR3 length equals 15 residues. Trimming cost V 0 bases and J 9 bases, with 16 bases left between them. CDR3 nucleotides: TGTGCCAGCAGCGTAGCTGCGGGACCGCTTTTCATTCAGTACTTC. This translates into CASSVAAGPLFIQYF.

The chain joins TRBV27 to TRBJ2-7; 8 bases align to TRBD1. The CDR3 is 14 amino acids. CDR1 and CDR2 (germline): MNHEY, SMNVEV (reference sequence). The V and J ends lost 3 bases and 4 bases, in that order; junction bases with no gene match: 5. The CDR3 DNA is TGTGCCAGCAGTTTTTCCGGACAGGGTTACGAGCAGTACTTC. Translation: CASSFSGQGYEQYF.

This chain links TRBV5-5 with TRBJ2-5; no clear D. This CDR3 contains 12 residues. In germline, CDR1 is SGHKS, CDR2 YYEKEE (reference sequence). V lost 2 bases, J lost 7 bases, and 9 bases lay in between. The CDR3 nucleotides read TGTGCCAGCAGCTTACGTATAGGGACCCAGTACTTC. Translated, it gives CASSLRIGTQYF. Complete variable domain (other parts from reference TRBV5-5 and TRBJ2-5): DAGVTQSPTHLIKTRGQQVTLRCSPISGHKSVSWYQQVLGQGPQFIFQYYEKEERGRGNFPDRFSARQFPNYSSELNVNALLLGDSALYLCASSLRIGTQYFGPGTRLLVL.

This chain connects TRBV18 to TRBJ2-7, with 7 bases that match TRBD2. There are 12 residues in the CDR3. After removal of 3 bases from V and 6 bases from J, the junction contained 2 bases not matched to a gene. Germline CDR1 KGHSH, CDR2 LQKENI. The CDR3 sequence: CASSPGGSEQYF. DNA for the CDR3: TGTGCCAGCTCACCCGGGGGGAGCGAGCAGTACTTC.

This chain links TRBV20-1 with TRBJ2-7; the D gene is possibly TRBD2 (6 bases). The CDR3 has 11 residues. V shed 5 bases and J shed 7 bases, with 12 bases lying between them. Germline values: CDR1 DFQATT, CDR2 SNEGSKA (reference sequence). The CDR3 DNA follows: TGCAGTGCTGGGGGGACGGGGGAGCAGTACTTC. It codes for CSAGGTGEQYF.

The V and J genes are TRBV30 and TRBJ1-1, with 8 bases that match TRBD1. The CDR3 is 18 residues long. After removal of 2 bases from V and 0 bases from J, the junction contained 14 bases not matched to a gene. Germline assignment: CDR1 GTSNPN and CDR2 SVGIG (reference sequence). The CDR3 sequence is CAWSRTGRSLGLNTEAFF. The CDR3 nucleotides read TGTGCCTGGAGTAGGACAGGGCGATCCCTTGGTCTGAACACTGAAGCTTTCTTT.

The V call is TRBV9, the J call TRBJ2-7; 10 nucleotides match TRBD1. Germline lookup yields CDR1 SGDLS and CDR2 YYNGEE. The CDR3 consists of 16 residues. Trimming took 0 bases from V and 4 from J; bases not matched to a gene: 7. CDR3 DNA sequence: TGTGCCAGCAGCGTAGAGGGGACAGGGGCGAGGTACGAGCAGTACTTC. It codes for CASSVEGTGARYEQYF.

J is TRBJ2-1 and V is TRBV28; perhaps TRBD2 as D (6 bases). The V end lost 0 bases, the J end lost 7 bases, and 7 bases lay between the germline ends. The CDR3 consists of 13 residues. Germline V gives CDR1 MDHEN, CDR2 SYDVKM. In DNA, the CDR3 is TGTGCCAGCAGTTTATGGGCGGGGAATGAGCAGTTCTTC. It specifies CASSLWAGNEQFF.

The chain uses TRBV5-4 and TRBJ2-5, with TRBD1 identical over 12 bases. The CDR3 extends over 16 amino acids. CDR1 SGHNT and CDR2 YYREEE come from the germline V gene (reference sequence). With V trimmed by 3 bases and J by 5 bases, 8 bases remained unmatched. CDR3 bases: TGTGCCAGCAGCTACACATTGGGACAGGGGGCCGAGACCCAGTACTTC. Protein: CASSYTLGQGAETQYF.

The chain joins TRBV9 to TRBJ1-6; D is undetermined. The CDR3 consists of 13 residues. The V and J ends lost 4 bases and 7 bases respectively, with 9 bases between them. Germline-derived CDR1 and CDR2 are SGDLS and YYNGEE. The CDR3 DNA sequence: TGTGCCAGCAGCCCACTCCTCAATTCACCCCTCCACTTT. This encodes CASSPLLNSPLHF.

A remark on this clone: A read error may produce the germline difference seen at one junction end. In nucleotides, the CDR3 is TGTGCCAGCAGTGATCCGGGACAGCGCAACGCCTTC. Protein sequence: CASSDPGQRNAF. This chain connects TRBV28 to TRBJ1-2; 7 nucleotides line up with TRBD1. Germline V gene data show CDR1 as MDHEN and CDR2 as SYDVKM. This CDR3 region has 12 residues.

This clone was detected only a few times. The V and J genes are TRBV5-4 and TRBJ1-5, with 7 bases that match TRBD1. CDR1 is SGHNT and CDR2 is YYREEE in the germline V gene (reference sequence). J gave up 2 bases and V 4 bases, and 3 bases lay outside the gene matches. This CDR3 comprises 14 residues. This chain's CDR3 is CASSRQGRNQPQHF. As DNA, the CDR3 is TGTGCCAGCAGCCGACAGGGACGCAATCAGCCCCAGCATTTT. The whole variable domain, remainder taken from reference TRBV5-4 and TRBJ1-5, is ETGVTQSPTHLIKTRGQQVTLRCSSQSGHNTVSWYQQALGQGPQFIFQYYREEENGRGNFPPRFSGLQFPNYSSELNVNALELDDSALYLCASSRQGRNQPQHFGDGTRLSIL.